This T cell receptor (beta chain) was retrieved from a study of T cell responses to AZD1222 COVID-19 vaccine. The table came from immunoSEQ multiplex PCR; TCRdb's copy has only in-frame clones and leaves some out. The sample yields 95,000 to 100,000 clones, about nine tenths seen once. The CDR3 has 16 amino acids. Looked up from germline, CDR1 is SGDLS and CDR2 is YYNGEE. Trimming pared 0 bases from V and 0 bases from J, leaving 11 bases between. The rearrangement links TRBV9 to TRBJ2-3; D is unresolved. The receptor comes from an adult who received the AZD1222 COVID-19 vaccine. This specimen consisted of peripheral blood, obtained 28 days after the second AZD1222 dose. The CDR3 nucleotides are TGTGCCAGCAGCGTAGACGGATCATCTAGCACAGATACGCAGTATTTT. Translated: CASSVDGSSSTDTQYF.